The clone carrying this T cell receptor (beta chain) has a handful of counts. The antigen remains undetermined. Study outcomes and limitations: The TCR gene usage of tumor memory CD4+ T cells clustered together with blood and lymph node memory CD4+ cells and with lymph node naive CD4+ cells.

Full-length variable regions came from constant-region reverse primers plus semi-nested Nested Universal Primer A PCR. Using its own MiXCR run on the 5' RACE reads, TCRdb lists one record per CDR3 protein. The sample includes tens of thousands of distinct CDR3 sequences, 25% to 30% seen only once; the top ten take 2.1%. The CDR3 spans 15 residues. With 1 base removed from V and 4 bases from J, the gap between germline ends came to 14 bases. Germline loops: CDR1 DFQATT, CDR2 SNEGSKA (reference sequence). Specimen: naive CD4+ T cells sorted from blood. The subset was: naive CD4+ T cells, CD4+CD45RA+CD25-. This sequence originates from a female donor with breast cancer. This chain links TRBV20-1 with TRBJ2-1, with D perhaps assigned TRBD1 or TRBD2 (6 bases each). This chain's CDR3 is CSARVGAGSYNEQFF. Written as DNA, the CDR3 is TGCAGTGCTAGAGTGGGGGCGGGATCGTACAATGAGCAGTTCTTC.